The 31 T cell receptor beta chains reported below all come from one sample, sequenced in a study of early T cells in non-severe SARS-CoV-2 infection. TCRdb independently ran MiXCR on the 5' RACE reads; one entry per CDR3 protein. There are 70,000 to 90,000 distinct CDR3 sequences in the sample; about 10% occur only once, and approximately 8% lies in the top ten. Sample: whole blood, taken at baseline. These receptors originate from an adult who was a healthcare worker with PCR-confirmed SARS-CoV-2 infection or an uninfected control (not recorded which).

Only a few counts were recorded for this clonotype. V and J are TRBV4-1 and TRBJ2-5; possibly TRBD2 for D (6 bases). This CDR3 comprises 17 residues. The V end lost 0 bases, the J end lost 1 base, and 15 bases lay between the germline ends. From germline, CDR1 is MGHRA and CDR2 YSYEKL. CDR3 DNA: TGCGCCAGCAGCCAAGATGGAAGGGGAGGTAGCCAAGAGACCCAGTACTTC. Translation gives CASSQDGRGGSQETQYF.

Ten or more counts support this clonotype. The chain uses TRBV27 and TRBJ2-7, with 8 bases fitting TRBD2. In germline, CDR1 is MNHEY, CDR2 SMNVEV (reference sequence). V lost 6 bases to trimming and J lost 3 bases; unmatched junction nucleotides: 7. The CDR3 spans 14 residues. The CDR3 reads CASRRAGEVYEQYF. CDR3 bases: TGTGCCAGCAGGCGAGCGGGAGAGGTCTACGAGCAGTACTTC.

This clonotype came up a few times. The V and J genes are TRBV27 and TRBJ2-3, with 10 nucleotides matching TRBD1. This CDR3 contains 19 residues. J lost 5 bases, V lost 1 base, and 15 bases had no gene match. Germline CDR1 is MNHEY and CDR2 is SMNVEV (reference sequence). This CDR3 is CASSLWGPPGQGTGDTQYF. For the CDR3, the DNA is TGTGCCAGCAGTTTATGGGGCCCCCCGGGACAGGGGACCGGAGATACGCAGTATTTT.

This chain links TRBV28 with TRBJ2-3, with 8 bases identical to TRBD2. V shed 5 bases, J shed 3 bases, and the junction held 4 bases outside the gene matches. Germline V gene data show CDR1 as MDHEN and CDR2 as SYDVKM. This CDR3 is built from 14 residues. In nucleotides, the CDR3 is TGTGCCAGCAGTCGGGGGGGCTTTACAGATACGCAGTATTTT. This translates into CASSRGGFTDTQYF.

This clonotype was detected only a few times. CDR3 bases: TGTGCCAGCAGCCGGGGACAGGGGGCGACCGGGGAGCTGTTTTTT. Translated, it gives CASSRGQGATGELFF. The V and J genes are TRBV7-8 and TRBJ2-2, with 12 bases identical to TRBD1. V lost 5 bases to trimming and J lost 5 bases; unmatched junction nucleotides: 3. There are 15 residues in the CDR3. CDR1 is SGHVS and CDR2 is FQNEAQ in the germline V gene.

This CDR3 reads CASRQQMVISGANVLTF. The CDR3 coding sequence is TGTGCCAGCAGGCAACAGATGGTGATCTCTGGGGCCAACGTCCTGACTTTC. The gene calls are TRBV6-6 and TRBJ2-6; no reliable D call. Germline V lookup: CDR1 MNHNY, CDR2 SVGAGI (reference sequence). This CDR3 has 17 residues. V was pared by 6 bases and J by 0 bases, with 15 bases between.

This clonotype was detected ten times or more. The CDR3 DNA follows: TGTGCCAGCAGTATAGCGAGCTCCTACGAGCAGTACTTC. Encoded protein: CASSIASSYEQYF. The chain joins TRBV7-6 to TRBJ2-7; D possibly corresponds to TRBD2 (5 bases). V lost 6 bases and J lost 0, with 9 bases in between. Germline CDR1 SGHVS, CDR2 FNYEAQ. The CDR3 spans 13 residues.

This clonotype showed up just a few times. The rearrangement links TRBV5-4 to TRBJ2-4; TRBD2 matches at 9 bases. Germline-derived CDR1 and CDR2 are SGHNT and YYREEE (reference sequence). The CDR3 loop spans 19 amino acids. Trimming at V came to 0 bases and at J to 5 bases, leaving 15 bases not matched to a gene. Written as DNA, the CDR3 is TGTGCCAGCAGCTTGGATAGCGGGAGTGATTCGTGGCGGGAAAACATTCAGTACTTC. This gives the protein CASSLDSGSDSWRENIQYF.

Only a few counts were recorded for this clonotype. This CDR3 is CASSLSDRVEQYF. CDR3 nucleotide sequence: TGTGCCAGCAGTTTATCCGACAGGGTCGAGCAGTACTTC. J is TRBJ2-7 and V is TRBV27; TRBD1 matches 7 bases. This CDR3 is 13 amino acids long. V lost 0 bases, J lost 6 bases, and 2 bases stayed unmatched. Germline V CDR1 and CDR2: MNHEY, SMNVEV (reference sequence).

The chain is built from TRBV28 and TRBJ1-1; D possibly corresponds to TRBD1 (5 bases). There are 13 residues in the CDR3. Germline V gives CDR1 MDHEN, CDR2 SYDVKM. Trimming took off 10 bases at V and 2 bases at J, with 14 bases between the two ends. The CDR3 DNA follows: TGTGCCAACTCTAGACAGCTAAACACTGAAGCTTTCTTT. It specifies CANSRQLNTEAFF.

This clonotype was counted a few times. The chain joins TRBV6-1 to TRBJ2-3; 9 bases are a match to TRBD2. Germline V gives CDR1 MNHNS, CDR2 SASEGT. Trimming took 7 bases from V and 0 from J; bases not matched to a gene: 5. The CDR3 length is 15 residues. The CDR3 DNA sequence: TGTGCCAGCATTGATAGCGGGAGTAGCACAGATACGCAGTATTTT. It encodes CASIDSGSSTDTQYF.

The rearrangement links TRBV20-1 to TRBJ2-7; 12 bases are shared with TRBD2. Trimming removed 3 bases from V and 6 bases from J; junction bases left unmatched: 6. This CDR3 is built from 14 residues. Germline CDR1 reads DFQATT; CDR2 reads SNEGSKA (reference sequence). In DNA, the CDR3 is TGCAGTGCTAGCCGACTAGCGGGAGTGATCGAGCAGTACTTC. Its protein is CSASRLAGVIEQYF.

This chain joins TRBV5-1 and TRBJ2-5, with D uncertain. The germline CDR1 and CDR2 sequences are SGHRS and YFSETQ. CDR3 length: 14 residues. V was trimmed by 1 base and J by 1 base, leaving 8 bases between them. CDR3 amino acids: CASSLIRRQETQYF. The CDR3 DNA follows: TGCGCCAGCAGCTTGATACGTCGCCAAGAGACCCAGTACTTC. The whole variable domain, remainder taken from reference TRBV5-1 and TRBJ2-5, is KAGVTQTPRYLIKTRGQQVTLSCSPISGHRSVSWYQQTPGQGLQFLFEYFSETQRNKGNFPGRFSGRQFSNSRSEMNVSTLELGDSALYLCASSLIRRQETQYFGPGTRLLVL.

This clonotype was counted a few times. V usage is TRBV7-2 and J usage is TRBJ2-1, with D hard to call. The V end lost 3 bases, the J end lost 6 bases, and 12 bases lay between the germline ends. This CDR3 has 14 residues. Germline CDR1 and CDR2: SGHTA and FQGNSA. The CDR3 sequence: CASSFGSRSNEQFF. The CDR3 DNA sequence: TGTGCCAGCAGCTTCGGAAGCAGAAGCAATGAGCAGTTCTTC.

Many counts were recorded for this clonotype. V gene TRBV5-1 combines with J gene TRBJ2-5, with D perhaps TRBD1 or TRBD2 (5 bases each). Germline lookup yields CDR1 SGHRS and CDR2 YFSETQ. The V gene lost 0 bases and the J gene lost 2 bases, with 17 bases spanning the gap. The CDR3 runs 17 residues. Here the CDR3 DNA reads TGCGCCAGCAGCTTGGGTTCGCTCGGGGCCCTACAAGAGACCCAGTACTTC. Its protein product is CASSLGSLGALQETQYF.

J is TRBJ2-3 and V is TRBV20-1; TRBD2 aligns across 8 bases. Per germline, CDR1 DFQATT and CDR2 SNEGSKA (reference sequence). This CDR3 region has 14 residues. With 3 bases clipped from V and 5 bases from J, the junction kept 7 bases outside the gene matches. The DNA for the CDR3 is TGCAGTGCTAGCGGTGCGGGAGGTCTAGATACGCAGTATTTT. Its translation is CSASGAGGLDTQYF.

This clonotype was counted many times. V usage is TRBV7-3 and J usage is TRBJ2-2; D gene unclear. The CDR3 spans 16 residues. Deletions cut 2 bases from V and 7 bases from J, with 17 bases between. Germline V gene data show CDR1 as SGHTA and CDR2 as FQGTGA. DNA for the CDR3: TGTGCCAGCAGCTTATCGGGTGGTTTGGCCGGCGGGGAGCTGTTTTTT. This translates into CASSLSGGLAGGELFF.

The chain uses TRBV7-3 and TRBJ1-1; D is ambiguous. The CDR3 covers 15 residues. The germline V and J ends were trimmed by 5 bases and 4 bases, with 17 bases remaining between them. Germline values: CDR1 SGHTA, CDR2 FQGTGA. The CDR3 DNA sequence: TGTGCCAGCAGCCCGACTCCCCTCAACCCCACTGAAGCTTTCTTT. This sequence encodes CASSPTPLNPTEAFF.

This clonotype was detected only a few times. The rearrangement uses TRBV6-1 and TRBJ2-5; no clear D. With 11 bases removed from V and 0 bases from J, the gap between germline ends came to 13 bases. The germline V gene has CDR1 MNHNS and CDR2 SASEGT. The CDR3 consists of 13 residues. The CDR3 region has the DNA TGTGCCGGTGGGCAAACCTACCAAGAGACCCAGTACTTC. Translating it yields CAGGQTYQETQYF.

The J gene is TRBJ1-6, the V gene TRBV11-2; a possible D gene is TRBD1 (5 bases). V lost 1 base to trimming and J lost 9 bases, with 13 bases between them. CDR1 SGHAT and CDR2 FQNNGV come from the germline V gene. The CDR3 is made up of 15 amino acids. The CDR3 protein is CASSLGRVGGSPLHF. Written as DNA, the CDR3 is TGTGCCAGCAGCTTAGGACGGGTTGGGGGTTCACCCCTCCACTTT.

The genes are TRBV6-1 and TRBJ2-7; a possible D gene is TRBD1 (6 bases). This CDR3 comprises 14 residues. Germline CDR1 MNHNS, CDR2 SASEGT. V was trimmed by 2 bases and J by 5 bases, leaving 13 bases between them. DNA of the CDR3: TGTGCCAGCAGTGAACCGGGACAAGGTAACGAGCAGTACTTC. Translation gives CASSEPGQGNEQYF.

The chain has TRBV27 and TRBJ2-3; weak D call: TRBD2 (6 bases). CDR3 length: 15 residues. V was trimmed by 3 bases and J by 2 bases, leaving 12 bases between them. Looked up from germline, CDR1 is MNHEY and CDR2 is SMNVEV (reference sequence). The CDR3 loop is CASSFGLAFTDTQYF. As DNA, the CDR3 is TGTGCCAGCAGTTTCGGCCTAGCGTTCACAGATACGCAGTATTTT.

J is TRBJ2-1 and V is TRBV12-3 or TRBV12-4; no clear D gene. V lost 3 bases to trimming and J lost 6 bases, with 9 bases between them. The CDR3 runs to 13 residues. CDR3 sequence: CASSFNPANEQFF. The CDR3 DNA reads TGTGCCAGCAGTTTTAACCCTGCCAATGAGCAGTTCTTC.

Notes on this clonotype: No conserved phenylalanine or tryptophan is present at the end of the CDR3, so a read error is the likely explanation. The chain uses TRBV2 and TRBJ2-5; tentative D call: TRBD2 (5 bases). Germline CDR1 is SNHLY and CDR2 is FYNNEI. Deletions cut 5 bases from V and 1 base from J, with 14 bases between. This CDR3 has 15 amino acids. CDR3 protein: CASSSRRRGQETQYS. The CDR3 nucleotides are TGTGCCAGCAGTAGTAGGAGGAGAGGCCAAGAGACCCAGTACTCC.

A few counts support this clonotype. This chain joins TRBV12-3 or TRBV12-4 and TRBJ1-5, with D hard to call. Trimming removed 3 bases at V and 2 bases at J, with 8 bases between. The length of the CDR3 is 14 residues. The CDR3 DNA is TGTGCCAGCAGTTTTTTAGGCGGCAATCAGCCCCAGCATTTT. Protein sequence: CASSFLGGNQPQHF.

This clonotype was picked up many times. A junction end diverges from the germline sequence, so it may reflect a read error. The rearrangement links TRBV11-2 to TRBJ1-6; TRBD1 is a possible D gene (5 bases). CDR1 is SGHAT and CDR2 is FQNNGV in the germline V gene. The CDR3 totals 16 residues. The CDR3 DNA reads TGTGCCAGCAGCTCCCCTTGGGGGGGTCCTAGTTCACCCCTTCACTTT. This codes for CASSSPWGGPSSPLHF.

This clonotype was recorded a few times. The chain recombines TRBV28 with TRBJ2-7; D remains unclear. This CDR3 has 12 residues. From germline, CDR1 is MDHEN and CDR2 SYDVKM. Trimming stripped 5 bases from V and 6 bases from J, with 11 bases between. DNA of the CDR3: TGTGCCAGCAGTCCCCCCTATGCCGAGCAGTACTTC. Residues: CASSPPYAEQYF.

This clonotype occurred many times. J is TRBJ2-3 and V is TRBV21-1; TRBD2, the table's D call, lacks a check against the DNA. TRBV21-1 is annotated as a pseudogene. The CDR3 extends over 17 amino acids. The CDR3 loop is CASSKLGNGLSADTQYF. Written as DNA, the CDR3 is TGTGCCAGCAGCAAATTGGGAAACGGACTATCTGCAGATACGCAGTATTTT.

This clonotype appeared many times. This chain's CDR3 is CASSQNQETQYF. The CDR3 coding sequence is TGTGCCAGCTCACAAAATCAAGAGACCCAGTACTTC. The chain recombines TRBV18 with TRBJ2-5, with D unresolved. The CDR3 totals 12 residues. Germline loops: CDR1 KGHSH, CDR2 LQKENI. Deletions cut 4 bases from V and 2 bases from J, with 5 bases between.

This clonotype was counted a few times. The chain recombines TRBV6-1 with TRBJ2-7; 9 positions agree with TRBD2. From germline, CDR1 is MNHNS and CDR2 SASEGT. Unmatched junction bases numbered 4, after V lost 3 bases and J lost 1 base. This CDR3 spans 15 amino acids. CDR3 amino acids: CASSDSSGISYEQYF. CDR3 in DNA: TGTGCCAGCAGTGACTCTAGCGGGATATCCTACGAGCAGTACTTC.

This clonotype was counted a few times. The chain couples TRBV28 to TRBJ1-1, with 7 bases matching TRBD1. The V and J ends lost 8 bases and 1 base, in that order; junction bases with no gene match: 7. Germline V gene data show CDR1 as MDHEN and CDR2 as SYDVKM. There are 14 residues in the CDR3. CDR3 coding DNA: TGTGCCAGCCCTCCAGGGGGGCAGAACACTGAAGCTTTCTTT. It codes for CASPPGGQNTEAFF.